Given below is one T cell receptor beta chain in context. This clonotype turned up a few times. Its antigen remains undetermined. No much larger clone exists at a distance of one base, and base qualities are not known. The data stem from a study of identical twins (dated by TCRdb to the mid-2010s). Background for the entire study: To test whether fetal clonotypes persist, this study deep-sequenced TCR alpha and beta repertoires from monozygotic twins, from unrelated adults of various ages, and from cord blood. Replicate twin experiments were performed at different times using different library preparation protocols to rule out contamination.

Every donor was a healthy Caucasian. The twin cohort comprised three pairs of female monozygotic twins, all aged roughly 18 to 30 years. Peripheral blood mononuclear cells were the source from which RNA for the TCR libraries was isolated. Sequences SNHLY (CDR1) and FYNNEI (CDR2) are obtained from the germline V gene. The CDR3 measures 12 amino acids from cysteine to phenylalanine. The DNA shown is the 36-base CDR3, in frame from base 1. The library was made by 5' RACE. Instrument on record: Illumina HiSeq 2000. Template switching added a universal primer binding site, and the final cDNA carried a unique molecular identifier that allowed TCR cDNA molecules to be counted accurately. First-strand cDNA for TCR alpha and beta chains was synthesized from specific primers in the conserved constant-segment region. To control for contamination, each cDNA library was double barcoded with a SMART-Mk sample barcode plus Illumina barcodes. TruSeq adapter sequences along with Illumina sample barcodes were introduced in two successive PCR steps. Sequencing of the TCR alpha and beta cDNA libraries was done on the Illumina HiSeq platform using custom primers. As for how the authors treated the data: MiGEC was used to process raw reads and extract unique molecular identifiers, and MiXCR was used to find CDR3 positions. For each individual, recombination models were inferred using an EM algorithm with the repgenHMM and IGoR tools. Shared clonotypes were analyzed with the tcR package in R, and sharing was normalized by the product of cloneset sizes. To study raw recombination without the effects of thymic and clonal selection, out-of-frame nonproductive sequences were analyzed. TCRdb reprocessing: public reads trimmed at Q25 with fastp, clones called with MiXCR, in-frame beta chains kept. Duplicate CDR3 protein sequences are folded into a single record with the most common DNA and genes. These V and J calls are TCRdb output, not the study's own analysis. The sample data list approximately 890,000 distinct CDR3 sequences, and more than 9% of these were observed just once. Around 1.5% of the sample lies in the top ten.

Overall study results and their limits: Compared with coincidental sharing between unrelated individuals, out-of-frame TCR alpha sequences shared between twins showed an excess of sequences with low generation probability. Invariant T cells such as MAIT and iNKT could partly confound zero-insertion analyses, although diverse VJ usage argued against such confounding for most clonotypes. The excess sharing between twins in beta out-of-frame sequences was weaker because fewer shared sequences reduced the signal-to-noise ratio. Because the same donors could not be followed over many years, conclusions were based on cross-sectional statistical analysis. In monozygotic twins, out-of-frame TCR alpha sharing was systematically underestimated by recombination models, although the models agreed with sharing between unrelated individuals. Abundant cord blood beta clonotypes had fewer insertions, young adult naive repertoires showed a similar but weaker trend, and memory repertoires showed no such trend.

These same records also appear under a second study, on yellow fever vaccine responses in identical twins. As described in the second report: According to the authors, the vaccine-induced T cell response in identical twins seemed to be partly convergent and partly specific to each individual. In the study, vaccine-responding T cell clones were precisely tracked in identical twins.

The chain was built from TRBV2 and TRBJ2-2, with the D call perhaps TRBD1 or TRBD2, each one matching 5 bases. This receptor was obtained from a woman aged 18-29 years in good health. Specimen: PBMCs. CDR3 sequence: CAEGPGPGELFF. The DNA reads as follows: TGTGCAGAGGGGCCGGGCCCCGGGGAGCTGTTTTTT.